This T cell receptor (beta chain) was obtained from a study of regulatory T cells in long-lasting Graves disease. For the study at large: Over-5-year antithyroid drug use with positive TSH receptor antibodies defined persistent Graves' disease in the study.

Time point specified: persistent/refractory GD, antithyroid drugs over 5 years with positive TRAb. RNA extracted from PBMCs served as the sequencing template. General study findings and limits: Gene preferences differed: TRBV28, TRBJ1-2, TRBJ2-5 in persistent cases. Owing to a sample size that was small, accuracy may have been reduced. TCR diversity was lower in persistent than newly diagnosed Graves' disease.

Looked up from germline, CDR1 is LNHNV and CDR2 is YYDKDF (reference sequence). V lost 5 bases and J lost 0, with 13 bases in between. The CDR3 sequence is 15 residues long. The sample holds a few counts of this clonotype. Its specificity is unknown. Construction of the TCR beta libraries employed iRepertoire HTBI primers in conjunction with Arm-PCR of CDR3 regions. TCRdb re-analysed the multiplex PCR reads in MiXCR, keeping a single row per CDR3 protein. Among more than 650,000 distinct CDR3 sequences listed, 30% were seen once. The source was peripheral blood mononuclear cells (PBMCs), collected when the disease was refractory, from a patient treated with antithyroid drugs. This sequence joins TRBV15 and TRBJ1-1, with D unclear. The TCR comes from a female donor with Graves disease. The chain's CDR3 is CATSRPGVMNTEAFF. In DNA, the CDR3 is TGTGCCACCAGCCGCCCCGGGGTAATGAACACTGAAGCTTTCTTT.